The 29 T cell receptor beta chains in this list originate from one sample, sequenced in a study of cytomegalovirus exposure and HLA in healthy donors. Primers included in the PCR were 60 Vbeta and 13 Jbeta primers. Libraries were prepared by immunoSEQ multiplex PCR; TCRdb keeps only in-frame clonotypes and omits some of them. The sample yields around 65,000 clones, around three quarters seen once. Sequencing was carried out using PBMCs. Receptors originate from a woman aged 30 to 39 in good health and CMV-seronegative.

The sample holds one count of this clone. The chain joins TRBV20-1 to TRBJ2-1; the D is unclear. V lost 1 base and J 7 bases, leaving 5 bases between the germline ends. The CDR3 covers 11 residues. Germline CDR1 is DFQATT and CDR2 is SNEGSKA (reference sequence). The CDR3 sequence is CSARVENEQFF. The CDR3 bases are TGCAGTGCTAGAGTGGAGAATGAGCAGTTCTTC.

The chain has TRBV29-1 and TRBJ1-1; tentative D call: TRBD1 (6 bases). The CDR3 loop spans 12 amino acids. Germline loops: CDR1 SQVTM, CDR2 ANQGSEA. CDR3 sequence: CSGRTANTEAFF. CDR3 nucleotides: TGCAGTGGACGGACAGCAAACACTGAAGCTTTCTTT.

The chain couples TRBV4-3 to TRBJ1-2, with D possibly being TRBD1 (6 bases). CDR3 size: 15 residues. Germline-derived CDR1 and CDR2 are LGHNA and YSLEER. V was pared by 4 bases and J by 1 base, with 13 bases between. The CDR3 DNA reads TGCGCCAGCAGCCCGACAGGACTTCTTAACTATGGCTACACCTTC. Translating gives CASSPTGLLNYGYTF.

This clone was seen just once. The chain combines TRBV4-1 with TRBJ1-5; maybe TRBD1 (6 bases). V lost 0 bases and J 9 bases, leaving 21 bases between the germline ends. CDR1 and CDR2 (germline): MGHRA, YSYEKL. This CDR3 has 17 residues. CDR3 nucleotides: TGCGCCAGCAGCCAAGATGGTCCGGGCAGGGGCGAATGGCCCCAGCATTTT. This gives the protein CASSQDGPGRGEWPQHF.

The J gene is TRBJ2-7, the V gene TRBV10-3; 7 positions agree with TRBD2. V lost 6 bases and J lost 3; bases outside the gene matches: 11. From germline, CDR1 is ENHRY and CDR2 SYGVKD. The CDR3 is 15 amino acids. The CDR3 DNA reads as TGTGCCATCAGGGGCGGGGGTGGGGATTACTACGAGCAGTACTTC. Amino acids: CAIRGGGGDYYEQYF.

The sample holds a few counts of this clone. The chain is built from TRBV18 and TRBJ1-4, with unresolved D. In germline, CDR1 is KGHSH, CDR2 LQKENI. This CDR3 contains 13 residues. Trimming pared 5 bases from V and 7 bases from J, leaving 11 bases between. The DNA for the CDR3 is TGTGCCAGCTCAGACGGGAGAGGTGAAAAACTGTTTTTT. It specifies CASSDGRGEKLFF.

The chain is built from TRBV19 and TRBJ2-6; D unclear. Per the germline V gene, CDR1 is LNHDA and CDR2 is SQIVND (reference sequence). There are 15 residues in the CDR3. V lost 5 bases and J 0 bases, leaving 8 bases between the germline ends. CDR3 nucleotide sequence: TGTGCCAGTAGTTTATATTCCTCTGGGGCCAACGTCCTGACTTTC. Its translation: CASSLYSSGANVLTF.

The genes are TRBV4-1 and TRBJ2-3; D remains unclear. This CDR3 is 16 amino acids long. CDR1 and CDR2 from the germline V gene are MGHRA and YSYEKL. The V end lost 1 base, the J end lost 0 bases, and 11 bases lay between the germline ends. The DNA for the CDR3 is TGCGCCAGCAGCCAAGTTAACTTAGTGAGCACAGATACGCAGTATTTT. Protein: CASSQVNLVSTDTQYF.

A remark on this clone: One junction end disagrees with the germline gene, perhaps due to a read error. This chain uses TRBV7-7 with TRBJ2-5; 9 nucleotides agree with TRBD1. Per germline, CDR1 SSHAT and CDR2 FNYEAQ (reference sequence). There are 15 residues in the CDR3. This CDR3 reads CASSSDRGSQETQYF. The CDR3 nucleotides are TGTGCTAGCAGCTCGGACAGGGGCTCCCAAGAGACCCAGTACTTC.

The table lists this clone with a few counts. The gene calls are TRBV2 and TRBJ2-7; D uncertain. The CDR3 is 14 amino acids. Germline assignment: CDR1 SNHLY and CDR2 FYNNEI. V lost 3 bases to trimming and J lost 0 bases, with 9 bases between them. The CDR3 DNA follows: TGTGCCAGCAGTGAGGAGACGTACTCCTACGAGCAGTACTTC. Its translation is CASSEETYSYEQYF. Using reference TRBV2 and TRBJ2-7 for the parts outside the CDR3, the full variable domain is EPEVTQTPSHQVTQMGQEVILRCVPISNHLYFYWYRQILGQKVEFLVSFYNNEISEKSEIFDDQFSVERPDGSNFTLKIRSTKLEDSAMYFCASSEETYSYEQYFGPGTRLTVT.

A single count supports this clone. The chain carries TRBV13 and TRBJ2-6, with TRBD1 matching over 9 bases. CDR1 is PRHDT and CDR2 is FYEKMQ in the germline V gene (reference sequence). Trimming at V came to 5 bases and at J to 0 bases, leaving 5 bases not matched to a gene. The CDR3 contains 17 residues. CDR3: CASSVGQGHSGANVLTF. The CDR3 DNA reads as TGTGCCAGCAGCGTGGGACAGGGCCACTCTGGGGCCAACGTCCTGACTTTC.

The V and J genes are TRBV4-3 and TRBJ2-1; D not resolved. The V end was cut by 0 bases, the J end by 6 bases, with 12 bases between. CDR3 length: 15 amino acids. The germline V gene encodes CDR1 LGHNA and CDR2 YSLEER. CDR3 coding DNA: TGCGCCAGCAGCCAAGAGGTACATTCCCCCAATGAGCAGTTCTTC. Its translation: CASSQEVHSPNEQFF.

The V gene is TRBV30, the J gene TRBJ1-2; TRBD1 aligns across 7 bases. The CDR3 has 14 amino acids. V trimming: 0 bases; J trimming: 4 bases; junction bases outside the gene matches: 5. Germline CDR1 is GTSNPN and CDR2 is SVGIG (reference sequence). The CDR3 loop reads CAWSVQGGGYGYTF. The CDR3 DNA follows: TGTGCCTGGAGTGTTCAAGGGGGCGGCTATGGCTACACCTTC.

The chain couples TRBV7-9 to TRBJ1-1; 8 bases match TRBD1. The CDR3 totals 14 residues. The ends lost 2 bases at V and 11 bases at J; junction bases unmatched: 10. Per the germline V gene, CDR1 is SEHNR and CDR2 is FQNEAQ (reference sequence). As DNA, the CDR3 is TGTGCCAGCAGCTTAAGTCAGACAGGGGTGGAGGCTTTCTTT. Protein sequence: CASSLSQTGVEAFF.

The chain couples TRBV29-1 to TRBJ2-1, with 12 bases lining up with TRBD2. Per the germline V gene, CDR1 is SQVTM and CDR2 is ANQGSEA. After removal of 4 bases from V and 10 bases from J, the junction contained 17 bases not matched to a gene. The CDR3 has 17 amino acids. CDR3 sequence reads: CSVVVQGGRLAGDEQFF. DNA for the CDR3: TGCAGCGTTGTTGTACAGGGAGGGCGACTAGCGGGAGACGAGCAGTTCTTC.

The chain combines TRBV5-6 with TRBJ2-7, with TRBD2 matching over 10 bases. CDR3 length: 14 amino acids. V dropped 4 bases and J dropped 3; count of bases not matched to a gene: 4. Germline assignment: CDR1 SGHDT and CDR2 YYEEEE. The CDR3 loop is CASSLTSGYYEQYF. The CDR3 nucleotides are TGTGCCAGCAGCCTGACTAGCGGGTACTACGAGCAGTACTTC.

The rearrangement links TRBV7-9 to TRBJ2-1; D unresolved. The germline V gene has CDR1 SEHNR and CDR2 FQNEAQ (reference sequence). CDR3 length: 15 amino acids. V shed 4 bases and J shed 10 bases, with 20 bases lying between them. In DNA form, the CDR3 reads TGTGCCAGCAGCTCGGGTTTTCCTCCGAATCAAGAGCAGTTCTTC. It specifies CASSSGFPPNQEQFF.

The rearrangement uses TRBV30 and TRBJ2-1, with 11 bases lining up with TRBD2. This CDR3 is 16 amino acids long. CDR1 is GTSNPN, CDR2 SVGIG, per germline (reference sequence). Trimming cost V 2 bases and J 8 bases; bases outside gene matches: 11. CDR3 amino acids: CAWSLTSGLAGYEQFF. The CDR3 bases are TGTGCCTGGAGTTTGACCTCTGGACTAGCGGGTTATGAGCAGTTCTTC.

The J gene is TRBJ1-5, the V gene TRBV7-6; no definite D call. The CDR3 contains 13 residues. V was trimmed by 3 bases and J by 4 bases, leaving 7 bases between them. Germline assignment: CDR1 SGHVS and CDR2 FNYEAQ. In nucleotides, the CDR3 is TGTGCCAGCAGCTTCGCAGCGAATCAGCCCCAGCATTTT. It encodes CASSFAANQPQHF.

The rearrangement uses TRBV4-3 and TRBJ1-5; 7 bases fit TRBD1. This CDR3 has 20 residues. Germline V gene lookup returns CDR1 LGHNA and CDR2 YSLEER. The V segment lost 1 base and the J segment 0 bases; nucleotides outside the gene matches: 15. Here the CDR3 reads CASSQAAWTGRRDSNQPQHF. CDR3 bases: TGCGCCAGCAGCCAAGCCGCCTGGACAGGCCGCCGTGATAGCAATCAGCCCCAGCATTTT.

This clone was counted a few times. This chain joins TRBV4-1 and TRBJ1-4; 7 bases fit TRBD1. The trim removed 4 bases at V and 8 bases at J, leaving 10 bases unmatched. This CDR3 spans 15 amino acids. CDR1 is MGHRA, CDR2 YSYEKL, per germline. DNA for the CDR3: TGCGCCAGCAGCCGCCTCGGACAGGTAATGGAAAAACTGTTTTTT. Amino acid sequence: CASSRLGQVMEKLFF.

This clone has a single count. V is TRBV5-4 and J is TRBJ2-6; D unresolved. Germline CDR1 reads SGHNT; CDR2 reads YYREEE (reference sequence). Trimming left V 1 base short and J 0 bases short, with 5 bases between. This CDR3 has 15 amino acids. This chain's CDR3 is CASSLWSSGANVLTF. Written as DNA, the CDR3 is TGTGCCAGCAGCTTGTGGAGCTCTGGGGCCAACGTCCTGACTTTC. The whole variable domain, remainder taken from reference TRBV5-4 and TRBJ2-6, is ETGVTQSPTHLIKTRGQQVTLRCSSQSGHNTVSWYQQALGQGPQFIFQYYREEENGRGNFPPRFSGLQFPNYSSELNVNALELDDSALYLCASSLWSSGANVLTFGAGSRLTVL.

This chain links TRBV15 with TRBJ2-2; 8 nucleotides agree with TRBD2. The trim removed 9 bases at V and 7 bases at J, leaving 13 bases unmatched. The CDR3 length is 15 residues. Germline V gene data show CDR1 as LNHNV and CDR2 as YYDKDF (reference sequence). The CDR3 is CATQFAGGGGGELFF. DNA of the CDR3: TGTGCCACTCAATTCGCGGGGGGCGGCGGCGGGGAGCTGTTTTTT.

V and J are TRBV4-1 and TRBJ2-3; D is undetermined. Germline V gene sequence: CDR1 MGHRA, CDR2 YSYEKL. V was clipped by 6 bases and J by 0 bases, with 16 bases between them. This CDR3 has 16 amino acids. This CDR3 reads CASRAEPVLSTDTQYF. Here the CDR3 DNA reads TGCGCCAGCAGAGCTGAGCCGGTCCTGAGCACAGATACGCAGTATTTT.

The sample holds one count of this clone. The identical CDR3 is also encoded by other nucleotide sequences in the sample. The chain has TRBV29-1 and TRBJ2-3, with TRBD2 identical over 8 bases. Germline lookup yields CDR1 SQVTM and CDR2 ANQGSEA. Germline trimming cut 7 bases from V and 2 bases from J; bases unmatched to any gene: 8. The CDR3 length is 14 residues. This chain's CDR3 is CSGLSGSFTDTQYF. The CDR3 DNA sequence: TGCAGCGGTCTCAGCGGGAGTTTCACAGATACGCAGTATTTT.

There are a few counts of this clone. This rearrangement joins TRBV4-1 to TRBJ1-4; 8 nucleotides align to TRBD1. CDR1 MGHRA and CDR2 YSYEKL come from the germline V gene. Germline trimming cut 2 bases from V and 7 bases from J; bases unmatched to any gene: 12. CDR3 length: 17 amino acids. CDR3 protein: CASSQLGRLQGGEKLFF. The CDR3, as DNA: TGCGCCAGCAGCCAACTCGGCCGATTACAGGGGGGTGAAAAACTGTTTTTT.

This clone was counted a few times. The gene calls are TRBV4-3 and TRBJ2-6; D is unclear. Trimming cost V 1 base and J 0 bases, with 13 bases left between them. CDR3 size: 18 residues. Germline V gene data show CDR1 as LGHNA and CDR2 as YSLEER. CDR3 bases: TGCGCCAGCAGCCAAGTTGTGGGCTCGGCCTCTGGGGCCAACGTCCTGACTTTC. Protein: CASSQVVGSASGANVLTF.

The chain combines TRBV11-2 with TRBJ1-1; no firm D call. This CDR3 region has 13 residues. V gave up 2 bases and J gave up 2 bases, with 6 bases separating them. In germline, CDR1 is SGHAT, CDR2 FQNNGV. The CDR3, as DNA: TGTGCCAGCAGCTTAAGCCCCAACACTGAAGCTTTCTTT. Translated, it gives CASSLSPNTEAFF.

The chain joins TRBV6-6 to TRBJ2-7, with 7 nucleotides matching TRBD1. CDR3 length: 14 residues. After removal of 6 bases from V and 3 bases from J, the junction contained 8 bases not matched to a gene. Germline CDR1 MNHNY, CDR2 SVGAGI (reference sequence). CDR3 amino acids: CASSKGQIFYEQYF. CDR3 sequence (DNA): TGTGCCAGCAGCAAGGGACAGATCTTCTACGAGCAGTACTTC.